These T cell receptor beta chains were read from a single sample in a study of CD8 T cells in Susac syndrome. One entry per CDR3 protein results from TCRdb running MiXCR on the immunoSEQ multiplex PCR reads. The sample lists fewer than 150,000 distinct CDR3 sequences, about 93% occurring once. The sequenced sample was CD8+ T cells from PBMCs. These receptors all stem from a human donor with multiple sclerosis. CDR3s include the opening cysteine and the closing phenylalanine or tryptophan. The D gene is left open where the match is weak. Only part of the rows carry a size: once, few, many, or a class if the clone is expanded.

d_call,clone_size,j_call,v_call,cdr3_nt,cdr3_aa
TRBD1,few,TRBJ2-7,TRBV7-9,TGTGCCAGCAGCTCCGGGGACAGGGTGGACGAGCAGTACTTC,CASSSGDRVDEQYF
TRBD2,.,TRBJ2-1,TRBV12-3/TRBV12-4,TGTGCCACAGGACTAGCGGACCCGAATGAGCAGTTCTTC,CATGLADPNEQFF
TRBD1,once,TRBJ1-2,TRBV28,TGTGCCTCTCTCCCCCCGGGACAGGAGGCCGCTAACTATGGCTACACCTTC,CASLPPGQEAANYGYTF
.,.,TRBJ1-5,TRBV4-1,TGCGCCAGCAGCCTTACCCGGGGCGGAGAGAATCAGCCCCAGCATTTT,CASSLTRGGENQPQHF
.,.,TRBJ2-7,TRBV27,TGTGCCAGCAGTACCTATTACCGGTTGGGGAACGAGCAGTACTTC,CASSTYYRLGNEQYF
.,.,TRBJ2-5,TRBV27,TGTGCCAGCAGTTTATCGCCATATCAAGAGACCCAGTACTTC,CASSLSPYQETQYF
TRBD2,.,TRBJ2-2,TRBV27,TGTGCCAGCAGTTTATCTGCGGGACTAGCGGGAGTTGACACCGGGGAGCTGTTTTTT,CASSLSAGLAGVDTGELFF
.,.,TRBJ2-1,TRBV5-6,TGTGCCAGCAGCTTTGCCAGCGATTCCTACAATGAGCAGTTCTTC,CASSFASDSYNEQFF
TRBD1,.,TRBJ1-5,TRBV5-1,TGCGCCAGCAGCTTGGAAGGGGGCTCTCAGCCCCAGCATTTT,CASSLEGGSQPQHF
.,.,TRBJ1-3,TRBV25-1,TGTGCCAGCAGGACAGCACTCGGAAACACCATATATTTT,CASRTALGNTIYF
.,.,TRBJ1-1,TRBV21-1,TGTGCCAGCAGCTTCTACAGGGGGCCGAAGAACACTGAAGCTTTCTTT,CASSFYRGPKNTEAFF
TRBD1,.,TRBJ2-7,TRBV4-1,TGCGCCAGCAGCCAAAGGACAGGGGACTCCTACGAGCAGTACTTC,CASSQRTGDSYEQYF
.,.,TRBJ1-5,TRBV20-1,TGCAGTGCTAGAGGGGCAGGGGAGGGCCCGTTGGAGCCCCAGCATTTT,CSARGAGEGPLEPQHF
TRBD1,.,TRBJ2-7,TRBV28,TGTGCCAGCAGTTCGGACAGGGAAGAGGGGCCGCTCTACGAGCAGTACTTC,CASSSDREEGPLYEQYF
.,.,TRBJ2-7,TRBV19,TGTGCCAGTAGTATTGCTAGCGCCAACTACGAGCAGTACTTC,CASSIASANYEQYF
TRBD1,.,TRBJ2-2,TRBV5-1,TGCGCCAGCAGGCGGGACAGGGGGAACACCGGGGAGCTGTTTTTT,CASRRDRGNTGELFF
TRBD2,.,TRBJ2-1,TRBV5-4,TGTGCCAGCAGCGCGGGACTAGCGGGAGGAAATGAGCAGTTCTTC,CASSAGLAGGNEQFF
TRBD2,.,TRBJ2-1,TRBV9,TGTGCCAGCAGCGTAGTCAGCGGGGGGGGTAATGAGCAGTTCTTC,CASSVVSGGGNEQFF
TRBD2,few,TRBJ2-7,TRBV6-5,TGTGCCAGCAGTTCAGCGGGGGTAGCGGGCCCCTACGAGCAGTACTTC,CASSSAGVAGPYEQYF
.,once,TRBJ1-2,TRBV6-4,TGTGCCAGCAGTGACTCAGCCGGGTCCGGCTACACCTTC,CASSDSAGSGYTF
.,.,TRBJ2-1,TRBV7-2,TGTGCCAGCAGCTTAGTTAATGGTGAGCAGTTCTTC,CASSLVNGEQFF
TRBD1,.,TRBJ2-7,TRBV29-1,TGCAGCGTCGAAACCGGGACAGGGACCTACGAGCAGTACTTC,CSVETGTGTYEQYF
.,.,TRBJ2-1,TRBV28,TGTGCCAGCTCAGTTTACCATGAGCAGTTCTTC,CASSVYHEQFF
.,.,TRBJ1-1,TRBV29-1,TGCAGCGCTACCCGGGGGAACACTGAAGCTTTCTTT,CSATRGNTEAFF
.,.,TRBJ1-5,TRBV16,TGTGCCAGCAGCCAATCTGAGGGTCAGCCCCAGCATTTT,CASSQSEGQPQHF
.,.,TRBJ2-2,TRBV29-1,TGCAGCGTTGAAGAGGCGGCTCAGGGCAGCACCGGGGAGCTGTTTTTT,CSVEEAAQGSTGELFF
TRBD2,.,TRBJ2-2,TRBV7-2,TGTGCCAGCAGCTCAGCCGGGACTAGAGTGGTCGGGGAGCTGTTTTTT,CASSSAGTRVVGELFF
.,.,TRBJ1-2,TRBV19,TGTGCCAGTAGCCCCCGGGCCCACGGCCTCTATGGCTACACCTTC,CASSPRAHGLYGYTF
.,.,TRBJ2-5,TRBV15,TGTGCCACCAGCAGAGATCAAGAGACCCAGTACTTC,CATSRDQETQYF
.,.,TRBJ2-7,TRBV6-5,TGTGCCAGCAGTTACACGAGCGGCAGCTACGAGCAGTACTTC,CASSYTSGSYEQYF
.,.,TRBJ1-2,TRBV4-3,TGCGCCAGCAGCCAAGGGTCAGGTCACACTTACTATGGCTACACCTTC,CASSQGSGHTYYGYTF
.,.,TRBJ1-2,TRBV6-1,TGTGCCAGCAGACAGACCAACTATGGCTACACCTTC,CASRQTNYGYTF
TRBD1,.,TRBJ2-5,TRBV24-1,TGTGCCACCAGTGATTTGGAGGACAGGGGGTTGGAGACCCAGTACTTC,CATSDLEDRGLETQYF
.,.,TRBJ2-1,TRBV29-1,TGCAGCGTTGAAGGGGACTTCAACAATGAGCAGTTCTTC,CSVEGDFNNEQFF
TRBD1,.,TRBJ2-7,TRBV5-1,TGCGCCAGCAGCTTGAGTGGGACAGGGGACGAGCAGTACTTC,CASSLSGTGDEQYF
.,.,TRBJ2-3,TRBV7-9,TGTGCCAGCTCCCCGGGAGTACGGACAGATACGCAGTATTTT,CASSPGVRTDTQYF
.,.,TRBJ2-7,TRBV28,TGTGCCAGCGTACCGCGGCTCGGGGGAGGCGAGCAGTACTTC,CASVPRLGGGEQYF
.,.,TRBJ2-7,TRBV4-3,TGCGCCAGCAGCCCCAAAGAGGGAGCCGGGTACGAGCAGTACTTC,CASSPKEGAGYEQYF
.,.,TRBJ1-2,TRBV20-1,TGCAGTGCTAGAGATTGGGACAACGAAGGGGATGGCTACACCTTC,CSARDWDNEGDGYTF
.,.,TRBJ2-1,TRBV5-4,TGTGCCAGCAGCTTGTTGGGAGATAGGAACAATGAGCAGTTCTTC,CASSLLGDRNNEQFF
.,.,TRBJ2-2,TRBV11-3,TGTGCCAGCAGCTTAGATCCCACCGGGGAGCTGTTTTTT,CASSLDPTGELFF
.,.,TRBJ2-7,TRBV30,TGTGCCTTCGCGAACAGGGAGCTCCACGAGCAGTACTTC,CAFANRELHEQYF
.,.,TRBJ1-4,TRBV27,TGTGCCAGCAGTGTTCAAGGGACAAGGGACCCAGGGAAACTGTTTTTT,CASSVQGTRDPGKLFF
.,.,TRBJ2-1,TRBV5-6,TGTGCCAGCAGCTTGGCGGAGCGCGAGCAGTTCTTC,CASSLAEREQFF
.,.,TRBJ2-7,TRBV7-8,TGTGCCAGCAGTCCAGAGACCTACGAGCAGTACTTC,CASSPETYEQYF
.,.,TRBJ1-1,TRBV27,TGTGCCAGCAGTTACGACAAGAACACTGAAGCTTTCTTT,CASSYDKNTEAFF
.,.,TRBJ1-1,TRBV12-3/TRBV12-4,TGTGCCAGCAGTTTATTGGGGGACGGCTACACTGAAGCTTTCTTT,CASSLLGDGYTEAFF
.,.,TRBJ1-1,TRBV7-9,TGTGCCAGCTCGAGTGGTCAGATGAACACTGAAGCTTTCTTT,CASSSGQMNTEAFF
.,.,TRBJ2-1,TRBV19,TGTGCCAGTAGTATAGATCTCGCAGCCCATGAGCAGTTCTTC,CASSIDLAAHEQFF
TRBD1,.,TRBJ1-4,TRBV20-1,TGCAGTGCTAGAGGATACCGGGACAGTCATAATGAAAAACTGTTTTTT,CSARGYRDSHNEKLFF
.,.,TRBJ2-1,TRBV6-2/TRBV6-3,TGTGCCAGCAGCCCTCTCGAGGCCCTACGGGAGCAGTTCTTC,CASSPLEALREQFF
.,.,TRBJ2-3,TRBV20-1,TGCAGTGCTATGATAGGACAGTCCCTTTCAGTGGATACGCAGTATTTT,CSAMIGQSLSVDTQYF
.,.,TRBJ1-2,TRBV27,TGTGCCAGCAGTTTAATAGGGACACTACATGGCTACACCTTC,CASSLIGTLHGYTF
TRBD2,.,TRBJ2-3,TRBV28,TGTGCCAGCAGTGCCCGCGTCACTAGCGGGAGGGCCCTCGCGGGAGATACGCAGTATTTT,CASSARVTSGRALAGDTQYF